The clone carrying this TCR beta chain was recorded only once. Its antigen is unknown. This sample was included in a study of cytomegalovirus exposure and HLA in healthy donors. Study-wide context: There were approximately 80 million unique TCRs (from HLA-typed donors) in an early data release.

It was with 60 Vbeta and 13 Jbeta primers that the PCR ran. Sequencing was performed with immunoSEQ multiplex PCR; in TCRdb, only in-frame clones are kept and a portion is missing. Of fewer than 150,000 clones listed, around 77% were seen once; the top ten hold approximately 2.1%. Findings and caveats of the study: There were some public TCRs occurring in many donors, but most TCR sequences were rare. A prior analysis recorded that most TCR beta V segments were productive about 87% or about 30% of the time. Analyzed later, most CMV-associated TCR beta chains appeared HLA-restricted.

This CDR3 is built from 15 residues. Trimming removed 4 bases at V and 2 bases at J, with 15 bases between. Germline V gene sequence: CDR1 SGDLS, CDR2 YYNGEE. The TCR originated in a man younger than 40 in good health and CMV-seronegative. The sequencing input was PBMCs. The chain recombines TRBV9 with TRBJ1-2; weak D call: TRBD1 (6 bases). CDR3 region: CASSPGGGLNYGYTF. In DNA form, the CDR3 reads TGTGCCAGCAGCCCCGGGGGGGGCCTCAACTATGGCTACACCTTC.